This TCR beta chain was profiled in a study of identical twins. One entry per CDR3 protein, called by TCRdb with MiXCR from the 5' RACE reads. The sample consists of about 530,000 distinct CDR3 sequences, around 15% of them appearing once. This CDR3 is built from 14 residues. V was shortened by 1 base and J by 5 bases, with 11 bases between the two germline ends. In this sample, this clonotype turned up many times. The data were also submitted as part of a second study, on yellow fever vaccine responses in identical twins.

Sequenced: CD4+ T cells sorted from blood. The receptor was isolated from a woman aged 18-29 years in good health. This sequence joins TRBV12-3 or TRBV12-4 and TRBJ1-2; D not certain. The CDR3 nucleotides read TGTGCCAGCAGTTTAGGCACCCAATATTATGGCTACACCTTC. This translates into CASSLGTQYYGYTF.